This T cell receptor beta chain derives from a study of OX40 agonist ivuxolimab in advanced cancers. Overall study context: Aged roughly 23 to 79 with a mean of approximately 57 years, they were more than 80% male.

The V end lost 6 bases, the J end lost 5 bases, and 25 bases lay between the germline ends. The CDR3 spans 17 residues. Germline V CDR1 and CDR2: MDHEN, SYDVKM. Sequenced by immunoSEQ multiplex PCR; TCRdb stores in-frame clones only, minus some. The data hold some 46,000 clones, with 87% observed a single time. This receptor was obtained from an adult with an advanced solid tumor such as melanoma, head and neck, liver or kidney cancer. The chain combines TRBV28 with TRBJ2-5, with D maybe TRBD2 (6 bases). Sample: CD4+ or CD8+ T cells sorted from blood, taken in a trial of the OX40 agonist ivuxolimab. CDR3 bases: TGTGCCAGCAGCCAGAACACTCACGGGGTGAGCGGGGAGACCCAGTACTTC. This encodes CASSQNTHGVSGETQYF.